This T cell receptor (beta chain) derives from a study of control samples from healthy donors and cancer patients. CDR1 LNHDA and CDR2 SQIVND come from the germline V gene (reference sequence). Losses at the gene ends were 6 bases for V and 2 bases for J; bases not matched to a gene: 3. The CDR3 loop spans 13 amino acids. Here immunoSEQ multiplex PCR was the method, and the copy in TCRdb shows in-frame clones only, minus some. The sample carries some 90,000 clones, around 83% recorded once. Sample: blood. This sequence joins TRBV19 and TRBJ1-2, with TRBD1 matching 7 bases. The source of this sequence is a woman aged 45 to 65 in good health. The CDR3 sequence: CASSPGQNYGYTF. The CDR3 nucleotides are TGTGCCAGTAGCCCGGGACAGAACTATGGCTACACCTTC.